This T cell receptor (beta chain) was identified during a study of blood T cell repertoires in COVID-19. The wider study: Samples came from the United States, Italy and Spain, spanning acute and convalescent COVID-19.

This CDR3 spans 15 amino acids. The V gene end was trimmed by 4 bases and the J gene end by 0 bases; junction bases not matched to a gene: 4. The germline V gene encodes CDR1 MGHRA and CDR2 YSYEKL. Using immunoSEQ multiplex PCR, the repertoire was profiled, and TCRdb retains in-frame clones only, with some absent. The sample consists of roughly 130,000 clones, around 82% of them appearing once. The cohort comprised adults aged about 18 to 100 years residing in 20 to 30 US areas. Allocation to cohorts depended on clinical history reported by the participants. Material: PBMCs or T cells enriched from blood (not recorded which). The chain employs TRBV4-1 and TRBJ1-2; the match to TRBD1 covers 8 bases. The TCR was taken from a man in his forties with acute COVID-19. The CDR3: CASSLQGEANYGYTF. DNA of the CDR3: TGCGCCAGCAGCCTACAGGGGGAGGCTAACTATGGCTACACCTTC.